This TCR beta chain was identified during a study of blood T cell repertoires in COVID-19 (dated by TCRdb to 2020 to 2021). Looking at the study overall: The collaborator samples originated in the United States, Italy and Spain and spanned the acute and convalescent phases of COVID-19. The prospective study material was composed of cDNA or gDNA derived from T cells, B-cell-depleted T cells, or PBMCs. The dataset comprised deeply sampled blood TCRbeta repertoires from subjects exposed to, actively infected with, or recovered from COVID-19. The repertoires were released in a freely available public database meant as a resource for research on the immune response to SARS-CoV-2. The samples were drawn from the first 160 participants of the ongoing ImmuneRACE study and from under 1,500 subjects provided by 6 global collaborators. Sample metadata almost always included a de-identified subject ID, COVID-19 status, age in years and sex. Where available, HLA class I and class II types were obtained from metadata supplied by the sample provider rather than from assay-based typing. The study at large found these results: How much clinical and demographic metadata was included differed by source and by participant, and the metadata was provided uncurated.

About this clone: Its antigen is unknown. Qualities for individual bases were not recorded, and no much larger clone is one base off.

Collaborating institutions collected whole blood in K2EDTA tubes following their own protocols. For TCRbeta analysis, collaborators shipped samples as frozen whole blood, isolated PBMCs, or DNA extracted from either of those sample types. Ends trimmed: V by 0 bases, J by 0 bases; bases unmatched to a gene: 7. The CDR3 holds 18 amino acids from the cysteine to the phenylalanine. The sequence is cut down to CDR3 DNA, 54 bases in frame from base 1. CDR1 and CDR2 (SGHTS, YDEGEE) derive from the germline V gene. TCRbeta CDR3 regions were amplified from genomic DNA by means of the immunoSEQ Assay, a bias-controlled multiplex PCR. Processing in the source paper ran as follows. Nucleated cell counts per sample were estimated from amplification of reference gene primers within the assay. To quantify the absolute abundance of each unique TCRbeta CDR3 rearrangement, sequence reads were collapsed and filtered. For each sample, productive Simpson clonality was calculated by taking the square root of Simpson's diversity index across productive rearrangements. TCRdb's version of the immuneACCESS table is confined to in-frame rearrangements and falls short of the full clone set. An unresolved V gene accounts for under half of the shortfall where checked; the remainder is of unknown origin. V and J calls and clone size are copied from that table; D and trimming were computed from the DNA. This sample comprises 50,000 or so clones, around 86% of them detected only once. The ten biggest clones cover approximately 7.1% of the sample.

The receptor was derived from a middle-aged man with active COVID-19. The V and J genes are TRBV5-8 and TRBJ2-2; 8 bases in between match TRBD2. Sequenced sample: peripheral blood. The CDR3 corresponds to CASSLALSGVANTGELFF. The DNA is as follows: TGTGCCAGCAGCTTGGCTCTTAGCGGGGTCGCGAACACCGGGGAGCTGTTTTTT.